The next 30 T cell receptor beta chains were all read from a single sample in a study of T cell responses to AZD1222 COVID-19 vaccine. The table came from immunoSEQ multiplex PCR; TCRdb's copy has only in-frame clones and leaves some out. The sample includes 150,000 to 200,000 clones, around nine tenths seen only once; the top ten take less than 3%. This specimen consisted of peripheral blood, obtained on day 0 of AZD1222 vaccination. The origin of the receptors is an adult in good health.

This clone was observed a single time. V and J are TRBV6-2 or TRBV6-3 and TRBJ2-3, with D perhaps matching TRBD1 or TRBD2 (5 bases each). Trimming stripped 0 bases from V and 8 bases from J, with 12 bases between. CDR3 length equals 14 residues. Germline CDR1 MNHEY, CDR2 SVGEGT. CDR3 residues: CASSYSDRDVTQYF. DNA for the CDR3: TGTGCCAGCAGTTACTCGGACCGGGACGTTACGCAGTATTTT.

CDR3: CASSYSKNGYTF. CDR3 DNA sequence: TGTGCCAGCAGTTACTCGAAAAATGGCTACACCTTC. The rearrangement joins TRBV6-5 to TRBJ1-2; D uncertain. The V and J ends lost 0 bases and 6 bases respectively, with 5 bases between them. CDR1 MNHEY and CDR2 SVGAGI come from the germline V gene. The CDR3 has 12 residues.

The rearrangement joins TRBV9 to TRBJ2-2; possibly TRBD2 for D (6 bases). Trimming pared 0 bases from V and 4 bases from J, leaving 19 bases between. The CDR3 totals 18 residues. The germline V gene encodes CDR1 SGDLS and CDR2 YYNGEE. CDR3 in DNA: TGTGCCAGCAGCGTAGCGGGAGCGTTGGGCGTAAGCACCGGGGAGCTGTTTTTT. It codes for CASSVAGALGVSTGELFF.

The J gene is TRBJ2-7, the V gene TRBV2; 12 bases map to TRBD1. CDR1 is SNHLY, CDR2 FYNNEI, per germline. V was clipped by 3 bases and J by 7 bases; unmatched bases: 7. The CDR3 spans 15 residues. This CDR3 is CASSDPGQGAGEQYF. The CDR3 bases are TGTGCCAGCAGTGATCCGGGACAGGGGGCCGGGGAGCAGTACTTC.

The chain carries TRBV3-1 (or the pseudogene TRBV3-2) and TRBJ2-3; TRBD2 aligns across 11 bases. The germline gives CDR1 LGHDT, CDR2 YNNKEL (reference sequence). The CDR3 has 16 amino acids. Losses at the gene ends were 2 bases for V and 6 bases for J; bases not matched to a gene: 7. The CDR3 region is CASSQLAGGPRDTQYF. DNA for the CDR3: TGTGCCAGCAGCCAATTAGCGGGAGGGCCGCGGGATACGCAGTATTTT.

This clone has a single count. The chain recombines TRBV25-1 with TRBJ1-1; maybe TRBD1 (5 bases). Germline assignment: CDR1 MGHDK and CDR2 SYGVNS. The CDR3 extends over 15 amino acids. V was cut by 5 bases and J by 0 bases, with 13 bases left in between. CDR3 protein: CASSWGGRLNTEAFF. CDR3 in DNA: TGTGCCAGCAGTTGGGGGGGACGCCTGAACACTGAAGCTTTCTTT. The full variable domain, rest sourced from reference TRBV25-1 and TRBJ1-1, is EADIYQTPRYLVIGTGKKITLECSQTMGHDKMYWYQQDPGMELHLIHYSYGVNSTEKGDLSSESTVSRIRTEHFPLTLESARPSHTSQYLCASSWGGRLNTEAFFGQGTRLTVV.

This chain joins TRBV2 and TRBJ2-7; D unclear. Between the trimmed V and J ends, which lost 3 bases and 9 bases, there was a span of 9 bases. This CDR3 has 11 amino acids. Germline lookup yields CDR1 SNHLY and CDR2 FYNNEI. The CDR3 region has the DNA TGTGCCAGCAGTGATGGCGCTCCGCAGTACTTC. Translated: CASSDGAPQYF.

The chain is built from TRBV27 and TRBJ1-1; tentatively, D is TRBD1 (6 bases). Germline CDR1 is MNHEY and CDR2 is SMNVEV (reference sequence). The CDR3 has 14 residues. The V end was cut by 4 bases, the J end by 4 bases, with 13 bases between. CDR3 loop: CASSWGGQSTEAFF. CDR3 DNA: TGTGCCAGCAGTTGGGGGGGGCAGAGCACTGAAGCTTTCTTT.

This clone came up once. The chain carries TRBV12-3 or TRBV12-4 and TRBJ1-5; D gene unclear. Trimming cost V 3 bases and J 2 bases, with 2 bases left between them. The CDR3 is made up of 12 amino acids. DNA of the CDR3: TGTGCCAGCAGTTTTGGCAATCAGCCCCAGCATTTT. Translated, it gives CASSFGNQPQHF.

The chain joins TRBV19 to TRBJ1-3; the D gene is possibly TRBD1 (6 bases). From germline, CDR1 is LNHDA and CDR2 SQIVND (reference sequence). V dropped 7 bases and J dropped 3 bases, with 13 bases sitting between them. This CDR3 has 14 residues. CDR3 amino acids: CASIRGARGNTIYF. Here the CDR3 DNA reads TGTGCCAGTATCCGGGGGGCTCGTGGAAACACCATATATTTT. The full variable domain, its missing parts supplied by reference TRBV19 and TRBJ1-3, is DGGITQSPKYLFRKEGQNVTLSCEQNLNHDAMYWYRQDPGQGLRLIYYSQIVNDFQKGDIAEGYSVSREKKESFPLTVTSAQKNPTAFYLCASIRGARGNTIYFGEGSWLTVV.

This chain joins TRBV3-1 (or the pseudogene TRBV3-2) and TRBJ1-5, with 8 bases identical to TRBD1. The CDR3 sequence is 14 residues long. With V trimmed by 5 bases and J by 4 bases, 4 bases remained unmatched. CDR1 and CDR2 (germline): LGHDT, YNNKEL (reference sequence). The chain's CDR3 is CASSSGGMNQPQHF. The CDR3 nucleotides are TGTGCCAGCAGCTCAGGGGGCATGAATCAGCCCCAGCATTTT.

V and J are TRBV13 and TRBJ2-1; 14 bases are shared with TRBD2. The CDR3 spans 17 residues. CDR1 is PRHDT, CDR2 FYEKMQ, per germline (reference sequence). The J segment lost 7 bases and the V segment lost 5 bases, leaving 10 bases of the junction unmatched. The CDR3: CASSPRLAGGPGNEQFF. For the CDR3, the DNA is TGTGCCAGCAGCCCACGACTAGCGGGAGGGCCGGGGAATGAGCAGTTCTTC. The complete variable domain, with remaining parts taken from reference TRBV13 and TRBJ2-1, reads AAGVIQSPRHLIKEKRETATLKCYPIPRHDTVYWYQQGPGQDPQFLISFYEKMQSDKGSIPDRFSAQQFSDYHSELNMSSLELGDSALYFCASSPRLAGGPGNEQFFGPGTRLTVL.

The chain combines TRBV7-9 with TRBJ2-7, with 9 bases identical to TRBD1. This CDR3 region has 12 residues. Trimming took 10 bases from V and 6 from J; bases not matched to a gene: 7. Germline values: CDR1 SEHNR, CDR2 FQNEAQ (reference sequence). The CDR3 sequence is CATGQGSSEQYF. The CDR3 coding sequence is TGTGCCACCGGACAGGGGAGCAGCGAGCAGTACTTC.

V usage is TRBV25-1 and J usage is TRBJ2-1; 9 bases line up with TRBD2. The junction had 12 bases not matched to a gene; V was cut back by 11 bases and J by 7 bases. Germline V CDR1 and CDR2: MGHDK, SYGVNS. The CDR3 is made up of 14 amino acids. CDR3 bases: TGTGCCCCCCTAGGGCGGGAGGGCCCTAATGAGCAGTTCTTC. It is translated as CAPLGREGPNEQFF. The variable domain in full, with the rest retrieved from reference TRBV25-1 and TRBJ2-1, is EADIYQTPRYLVIGTGKKITLECSQTMGHDKMYWYQQDPGMELHLIHYSYGVNSTEKGDLSSESTVSRIRTEHFPLTLESARPSHTSQYLCAPLGREGPNEQFFGPGTRLTVL.

The chain couples TRBV7-9 to TRBJ1-2; 9 nucleotides agree with TRBD1. The CDR3 is 14 residues long. The V gene's germline CDR1 is SEHNR and CDR2 FQNEAQ (reference sequence). V lost 1 base and J lost 6; bases outside the gene matches: 3. The CDR3: CASSLGGQGHGYTF. The CDR3 DNA follows: TGTGCCAGCAGCTTAGGCGGACAGGGGCATGGCTACACCTTC.

V and J are TRBV30 and TRBJ1-5, with no clear D. The CDR3 has 14 residues. V was pared by 0 bases and J by 3 bases, with 9 bases between. Per the germline V gene, CDR1 is GTSNPN and CDR2 is SVGIG (reference sequence). The CDR3 DNA sequence: TGTGCCTGGAGTGTACGCAGGCCCAATCAGCCCCAGCATTTT. This encodes CAWSVRRPNQPQHF.

The rearrangement uses TRBV5-4 and TRBJ1-1, with D possibly matching TRBD1 (6 bases). The germline V and J ends were trimmed by 3 bases and 4 bases, with 13 bases remaining between them. Looked up from germline, CDR1 is SGHNT and CDR2 is YYREEE (reference sequence). The CDR3 is 14 residues long. The CDR3 bases are TGTGCCAGCAGCTGGCGGGGGGCAGGCACTGAAGCTTTCTTT. The encoded protein is CASSWRGAGTEAFF.

The chain is built from TRBV2 and TRBJ2-7; D not certain. The CDR3 loop spans 9 amino acids. Looked up from germline, CDR1 is SNHLY and CDR2 is FYNNEI. Trimming cost V 6 bases and J 6 bases, with 3 bases left between them. The CDR3 spells CASRCEQYF. As DNA, the CDR3 is TGTGCCAGCAGGTGCGAGCAGTACTTC.

V and J are TRBV5-1 and TRBJ1-2, with 8 bases matching TRBD1. The CDR3 spans 15 residues. Germline V gene sequence: CDR1 SGHRS, CDR2 YFSETQ. Trimming took 0 bases from V and 8 from J; bases not matched to a gene: 9. CDR3 DNA: TGCGCCAGCAGCTTGGCGGCAGGGGGCCCCGGCGGCTACACCTTC. Protein product: CASSLAAGGPGGYTF.

This clone was recorded only once. The CDR3 spells CASRGYQMNTEAFF. In nucleotides, the CDR3 is TGCGCCAGCAGAGGGTACCAAATGAACACTGAAGCTTTCTTT. The chain uses TRBV5-1 and TRBJ1-1; no clear D gene. The V gene lost 5 bases and the J gene lost 0 bases, with 11 bases spanning the gap. The CDR3 runs 14 residues. CDR1 and CDR2 (germline): SGHRS, YFSETQ.

The V call is TRBV19, the J call TRBJ1-2, with D possibly being TRBD1 (6 bases). Germline V gives CDR1 LNHDA, CDR2 SQIVND (reference sequence). This CDR3 spans 12 amino acids. With 3 bases removed from V and 6 bases from J, the gap between germline ends came to 8 bases. As DNA, the CDR3 is TGTGCCAGTAGTATGGGGGGCGATGGCTACACCTTC. It encodes CASSMGGDGYTF. The full variable domain, with the rest looked up from reference TRBV19 and TRBJ1-2, is DGGITQSPKYLFRKEGQNVTLSCEQNLNHDAMYWYRQDPGQGLRLIYYSQIVNDFQKGDIAEGYSVSREKKESFPLTVTSAQKNPTAFYLCASSMGGDGYTFGSGTRLTVV.

The V gene is TRBV5-5, the J gene TRBJ1-6; 8 bases are shared with TRBD1. The CDR3 totals 16 residues. The J segment lost 10 bases and the V segment lost 4 bases, leaving 13 bases of the junction unmatched. The germline V gene encodes CDR1 SGHKS and CDR2 YYEKEE (reference sequence). CDR3 amino acids: CASSPEPGGDLSPLHF. For the CDR3, the DNA is TGTGCCAGCAGCCCCGAACCAGGGGGCGATCTATCACCCCTCCACTTT.

This CDR3 is CAWKPQAPFGYTF. The CDR3 DNA reads TGTGCCTGGAAACCCCAGGCTCCCTTCGGCTACACCTTC. The rearrangement joins TRBV30 to TRBJ1-2; D not resolved. Germline V gene data show CDR1 as GTSNPN and CDR2 as SVGIG (reference sequence). The CDR3 is 13 residues long. The ends were cut back, 4 bases at V and 8 bases at J, with 17 bases in the middle.

The CDR3 nucleotides are TGTGCCAGCAGTCTCCAGGGCAGTGAGCAGTTCTTC. This translates into CASSLQGSEQFF. The chain has TRBV12-3 or TRBV12-4 and TRBJ2-1, with D perhaps matching TRBD1 (5 bases). V lost 5 bases and J lost 9, with 11 bases in between. The CDR3 is 12 residues long.

The chain recombines TRBV7-9 with TRBJ1-2; D gene ambiguous. V was pared by 2 bases and J by 4 bases, with 14 bases between. CDR1 and CDR2 (germline): SEHNR, FQNEAQ (reference sequence). CDR3 length equals 15 residues. DNA for the CDR3: TGTGCCAGCAGCTTACCCCGGACGGAGCTCTATGGCTACACCTTC. Amino acid sequence: CASSLPRTELYGYTF.

The rearrangement links TRBV30 to TRBJ2-6; D might be TRBD1 (6 bases). V lost 2 bases and J lost 4, with 15 bases in between. CDR1 is GTSNPN, CDR2 SVGIG, per germline (reference sequence). CDR3 size: 16 residues. CDR3 sequence: CAWSSYVGTGANVLTF. In DNA, the CDR3 is TGTGCCTGGAGTTCTTACGTGGGGACAGGGGCCAACGTCCTGACTTTC.

The chain combines TRBV12-5 with TRBJ2-7, with 9 bases aligning to TRBD1. The CDR3 runs 14 residues. The germline V gene encodes CDR1 LGHNT and CDR2 FRNRAP. Losses at the gene ends were 5 bases for V and 5 bases for J; bases not matched to a gene: 7. The CDR3 reads CASGPTGGSNEQYF. The CDR3 nucleotides read TGTGCTAGTGGTCCGACAGGGGGTAGCAACGAGCAGTACTTC.

V and J are TRBV5-1 and TRBJ2-3; 9 nucleotides line up with TRBD1. The ends lost 5 bases at V and 0 bases at J; junction bases unmatched: 4. The CDR3 has 15 amino acids. CDR1 and CDR2 from the germline V gene are SGHRS and YFSETQ. The CDR3 here is CASRDGTGSTDTQYF. The CDR3 region has the DNA TGCGCCAGCAGGGATGGGACAGGGAGCACAGATACGCAGTATTTT.

V and J are TRBV29-1 and TRBJ2-7; 8 bases map to TRBD1. The CDR3 extends over 13 amino acids. The germline CDR1 and CDR2 sequences are SQVTM and ANQGSEA. Unmatched junction bases numbered 5, after V lost 5 bases and J lost 2 bases. DNA of the CDR3: TGCAGCGTTTCCGACAGGGGTGCCTACGAGCAGTACTTC. Amino acid sequence: CSVSDRGAYEQYF.

The genes are TRBV29-1 and TRBJ2-2; no definite D call. The CDR3 has 14 amino acids. V lost 3 bases and J 1 base, leaving 9 bases between the germline ends. CDR1 is SQVTM and CDR2 is ANQGSEA in the germline V gene. CDR3 nucleotides: TGCAGCGTTGAGGGCAAGTTGAACACCGGGGAGCTGTTTTTT. Its translation: CSVEGKLNTGELFF.